The 27 T cell receptor beta chains in this list originate from one sample, sequenced in a study of blood T cells in healthy people across ages. The second PCR ran roughly 6 to 11 cycles with a sample-barcoded 5' primer and J-beta primers. MiXCR, run by TCRdb on the 5' RACE reads, gives a single entry per CDR3 protein. The sample shows about 830,000 distinct CDR3 sequences, over 45% of them seen only once. The source material was blood. All receptors derive from a man aged 30 to 39 in good health.

The chain carries TRBV27 and TRBJ2-7; weak D call: TRBD1 (5 bases). The CDR3 has 15 residues. Germline assignment: CDR1 MNHEY and CDR2 SMNVEV (reference sequence). V shed 7 bases and J shed 2 bases, with 18 bases lying between them. For the CDR3, the DNA is TGTGCCAGCACTAAACGACCTCGACAGACCTACGAGCAGTACTTC. It is translated as CASTKRPRQTYEQYF.

The chain employs TRBV6-5 and TRBJ2-2; D may be TRBD2 (5 bases). The germline CDR1 and CDR2 sequences are MNHEY and SVGAGI. CDR3 length equals 14 residues. Trimming took off 7 bases at V and 5 bases at J, with 14 bases between the two ends. CDR3 bases: TGTGCCAGCACCACCGCTCGGGGAACCGGGGAGCTGTTTTTT. It codes for CASTTARGTGELFF.

V gene TRBV3-1 combines with J gene TRBJ1-2, with D unresolved. Trimming took 1 base from V and 2 from J, leaving 8 bases between them. This CDR3 region has 14 residues. Germline V gene sequence: CDR1 LGHDT, CDR2 YNNKEL (reference sequence). The CDR3 loop is CASSQVEANYGYTF. As DNA, the CDR3 is TGTGCCAGCAGCCAAGTGGAGGCAAACTATGGCTACACCTTC.

V usage is TRBV28 and J usage is TRBJ1-1, with D unclear. CDR3 size: 12 residues. Trimming shortened V by 8 bases and J by 11 bases, and 18 bases separated the two germline ends. Germline values: CDR1 MDHEN, CDR2 SYDVKM. This chain's CDR3 is CASAPTRMAAFF. CDR3 nucleotides: TGTGCCAGCGCCCCTACCCGAATGGCCGCTTTCTTT.

The genes are TRBV29-1 and TRBJ2-3; 9 nucleotides match TRBD2. The trim removed 6 bases at V and 0 bases at J, leaving 7 bases unmatched. CDR1 and CDR2 from the germline V gene are SQVTM and ANQGSEA. This CDR3 is 15 amino acids long. The chain's CDR3 is CSVRGTSTSTDTQYF. In DNA form, the CDR3 reads TGCAGCGTCCGAGGGACTAGCACTAGCACAGATACGCAGTATTTT.

The rearrangement joins TRBV7-9 to TRBJ1-2, with D tentatively TRBD1 (6 bases). The CDR3 extends over 15 amino acids. The germline gives CDR1 SEHNR, CDR2 FQNEAQ (reference sequence). Trimming removed 3 bases at V and 7 bases at J, with 18 bases between. The CDR3: CASSFGETGFVGYTF. The CDR3 DNA reads TGTGCCAGCAGCTTTGGCGAGACAGGCTTTGTTGGCTACACCTTC.

The chain has TRBV4-3 and TRBJ1-6; D may be TRBD1 (5 bases). The germline CDR1 and CDR2 sequences are LGHNA and YSLEER. The V end lost 0 bases, the J end lost 8 bases, and 17 bases lay between the germline ends. CDR3 size: 17 residues. The CDR3 loop is CASSQEVGRGGHSPLHF. DNA for the CDR3: TGCGCCAGCAGCCAAGAAGTCGGACGGGGCGGACATTCACCCCTCCACTTT.

This chain connects TRBV6-5 to TRBJ2-5; a possible D gene is TRBD1 (6 bases). The DNA end favors TRBJ2-7, so the J call may be wrong. This CDR3 has 15 amino acids. From germline, CDR1 is MNHEY and CDR2 SVGAGI. The CDR3 bases are TGTGCCAGCAGTTACTCAGGGGGTTACCTCTACGAGCAGTACTTC. Translation: CASSYSGGYLYEQYF.

The rearrangement uses TRBV4-2 and TRBJ2-3, with 8 bases that match TRBD2. CDR3 length equals 16 residues. Germline V gene data show CDR1 as LGHNA and CDR2 as YNFKEQ. The V and J ends lost 1 base and 4 bases, in that order; junction bases with no gene match: 7. The CDR3 sequence: CASSQATSGMADTQYF. DNA of the CDR3: TGTGCCAGCAGCCAAGCTACTAGCGGAATGGCAGATACGCAGTATTTT.

A few counts support this clonotype. This rearrangement joins TRBV2 to TRBJ1-2; D uncertain. Trimming removed 1 base at V and 2 bases at J, with 11 bases between. The CDR3 covers 15 residues. Germline CDR1 is SNHLY and CDR2 is FYNNEI. The CDR3 reads CASSEEGIANYGYTF. Written as DNA, the CDR3 is TGTGCCAGCAGTGAAGAAGGGATAGCAAACTATGGCTACACCTTC.

A few counts support this clonotype. The chain has TRBV14 and TRBJ1-1; unclear D gene. The V end was cut by 4 bases, the J end by 1 base, with 7 bases between. Germline V gives CDR1 SGHDN, CDR2 FVKESK. The CDR3 loop spans 13 amino acids. The CDR3 bases are TGTGCCAGCAGCCGGTCGGGGAACACTGAAGCTTTCTTT. It is translated as CASSRSGNTEAFF.

With regard to this clonotype: An end of the junction does not agree with germline; a read error may underlie this. This rearrangement joins TRBV6-2 or TRBV6-3 to TRBJ2-4; D may be TRBD2 (6 bases). CDR3 length: 15 amino acids. CDR1 is MNHEY, CDR2 SVGEGT, per germline. The CDR3 nucleotides read TGTGCCAGCAGGGATGGGGGGAAGGCCAAAACCATTCAGTACTTC. Translated, it gives CASRDGGKAKTIQYF.

This clonotype was counted between two and nine times. This chain links TRBV7-9 with TRBJ1-2; D is ambiguous. Trimming removed 4 bases from V and 8 bases from J, with 8 bases in between. CDR1 is SEHNR, CDR2 FQNEAQ, per germline (reference sequence). This CDR3 is built from 11 residues. The chain's CDR3 is CASSSAEGYTF. The CDR3 DNA sequence: TGTGCCAGCAGCTCTGCAGAAGGCTACACCTTC.

The rearrangement joins TRBV7-9 to TRBJ1-2; possible D gene TRBD1, 5 bases. Deletions cut 5 bases from V and 4 bases from J, with 11 bases between. Germline V gene lookup returns CDR1 SEHNR and CDR2 FQNEAQ (reference sequence). The CDR3 spans 13 residues. The CDR3 here is CASSPVRGYGYTF. As DNA, the CDR3 is TGTGCCAGCAGCCCAGTGAGGGGCTATGGCTACACCTTC.

The chain carries TRBV29-1 and TRBJ2-1; no reliable D call. The V end was cut by 1 base, the J end by 7 bases, with 8 bases between. This CDR3 is 12 amino acids long. Germline V CDR1 and CDR2: SQVTM, ANQGSEA. DNA of the CDR3: TGCAGCGTTGAAGTAATAGGGAATGAGCAGTTCTTC. Translation: CSVEVIGNEQFF.

The genes are TRBV20-1 and TRBJ2-2; 9 bases match TRBD2. V lost 0 bases, J lost 3 bases, and 5 bases stayed unmatched. This CDR3 has 16 residues. Germline V gene sequence: CDR1 DFQATT, CDR2 SNEGSKA (reference sequence). DNA of the CDR3: TGCAGTGCTAGAGACCTCCAGCGGGGGGACACCGGGGAGCTGTTTTTT. Its protein is CSARDLQRGDTGELFF.

The chain uses TRBV6-2 or TRBV6-3 and TRBJ2-1; the match to TRBD2 covers 10 bases. Germline trimming cut 6 bases from V and 8 bases from J; bases unmatched to any gene: 19. The CDR3 consists of 18 residues. Per the germline V gene, CDR1 is MNHEY and CDR2 is SVGEGT. CDR3 residues: CASRNSRGAGGPVYEQFF. The CDR3 region has the DNA TGTGCCAGCAGGAACTCCCGAGGAGCGGGAGGGCCGGTATATGAGCAGTTCTTC.

This rearrangement joins TRBV12-3 or TRBV12-4 to TRBJ2-7; 9 bases match TRBD1. Trimming removed 1 base from V and 4 bases from J; junction bases left unmatched: 8. This CDR3 has 16 amino acids. The CDR3 here is CASSLVTGGLWYEQYF. CDR3 in DNA: TGTGCCAGCAGTTTAGTTACAGGGGGCTTGTGGTACGAGCAGTACTTC.

The chain uses TRBV12-3 or TRBV12-4 and TRBJ2-1, with a possible D match to TRBD2 (6 bases). The CDR3 runs 15 residues. V lost 5 bases and J 4 bases, leaving 15 bases between the germline ends. In nucleotides, the CDR3 is TGTGCCAGCAGTGAACGGGCCGGGGGATACAATGAGCAGTTCTTC. It translates to CASSERAGGYNEQFF.

The CDR3 protein is CSAKSREGRQEQFF. The DNA for the CDR3 is TGCAGTGCTAAGTCGCGGGAGGGCCGCCAAGAGCAGTTCTTC. The V gene is TRBV20-1, the J gene TRBJ2-1, with 9 bases that match TRBD2. The CDR3 is made up of 14 amino acids. Germline loops: CDR1 DFQATT, CDR2 SNEGSKA (reference sequence). After removal of 4 bases from V and 10 bases from J, the junction contained 11 bases not matched to a gene.

This clonotype was seen more than once but under ten times. The chain couples TRBV10-3 to TRBJ2-5, with 8 positions matching TRBD1. CDR1 is ENHRY, CDR2 SYGVKD, per germline. The junction had 6 bases not matched to a gene; V was cut back by 9 bases and J by 3 bases. This CDR3 spans 13 amino acids. The DNA of the CDR3 is TGTGCCATTAAGGGACAGGTTGAAGAGACCCAGTACTTC. Translating it yields CAIKGQVEETQYF.

This clonotype turned up a few times. The rearrangement joins TRBV11-1 to TRBJ2-1; D remains ambiguous. Germline CDR1 SGHAT, CDR2 FQDESV (reference sequence). This CDR3 comprises 18 residues. The ends were cut back, 4 bases at V and 0 bases at J, with 19 bases in the middle. The CDR3 DNA is TGTGCCAGCAGCTCCCTTTCCCGGACCGAGAGCTCCTACAATGAGCAGTTCTTC. Translated: CASSSLSRTESSYNEQFF. The variable domain in full, with the rest retrieved from reference TRBV11-1 and TRBJ2-1, is EAEVAQSPRYKITEKSQAVAFWCDPISGHATLYWYRQILGQGPELLVQFQDESVVDDSQLPKDRFSAERLKGVDSTLKIQPAELGDSAMYLCASSSLSRTESSYNEQFFGPGTRLTVL.

The V call is TRBV20-1, the J call TRBJ2-3; 9 bases match TRBD2. Germline CDR1 and CDR2: DFQATT and SNEGSKA (reference sequence). CDR3 length: 15 amino acids. V lost 3 bases, J lost 4 bases, and 8 bases stayed unmatched. CDR3: CSARTVEREADTQYF. The CDR3 nucleotides are TGCAGTGCTAGGACTGTCGAGCGGGAGGCAGATACGCAGTATTTT.

This clonotype occurred a few times. This sequence joins TRBV20-1 and TRBJ2-7; 11 nucleotides match TRBD1. This CDR3 is built from 17 residues. Germline assignment: CDR1 DFQATT and CDR2 SNEGSKA (reference sequence). J gave up 5 bases and V 6 bases, and 18 bases lay outside the gene matches. Here the CDR3 DNA reads TGCAGTGCGCGCCTTCGAGGGACAGGGGGTAGGGGCCACGAGCAGTACTTC. Its translation is CSARLRGTGGRGHEQYF.

The table lists this clonotype with a few counts. J is TRBJ2-1 and V is TRBV7-9, with TRBD2 matching 8 bases. The V segment lost 5 bases and the J segment 2 bases; nucleotides outside the gene matches: 5. The CDR3 spans 15 residues. CDR1 SEHNR and CDR2 FQNEAQ come from the germline V gene (reference sequence). The CDR3 region is CASSAGTSAYNEQFF. CDR3 DNA sequence: TGTGCCAGCAGCGCGGGGACTAGTGCCTACAATGAGCAGTTCTTC. The variable domain in full, completed from reference TRBV7-9 and TRBJ2-1, reads DTGVSQNPRHKITKRGQNVTFRCDPISEHNRLYWYRQTLGQGPEFLTYFQNEAQLEKSRLLSDRFSAERPKGSFSTLEIQRTEQGDSAMYLCASSAGTSAYNEQFFGPGTRLTVL.

This clonotype appeared a few times. The chain has TRBV3-1 and TRBJ2-3, with 7 bases matching TRBD1. CDR3 length equals 13 residues. With 5 bases clipped from V and 8 bases from J, the junction kept 7 bases outside the gene matches. The V gene's germline CDR1 is LGHDT and CDR2 YNNKEL (reference sequence). In DNA, the CDR3 is TGTGCCAGCAGCGCGCTGGACAGGCCTACGCAGTATTTT. Protein product: CASSALDRPTQYF.

The chain employs TRBV6-2 or TRBV6-3 and TRBJ2-7, with 9 bases identical to TRBD2. Trimming at V came to 5 bases and at J to 6 bases, leaving 11 bases not matched to a gene. Germline loops: CDR1 MNHEY, CDR2 SVGEGT. The CDR3 extends over 15 amino acids. CDR3 loop: CASSPLAGSFGEQYF. The CDR3 DNA reads TGTGCCAGCAGTCCTCTAGCGGGGTCCTTCGGCGAGCAGTACTTC.